The present T cell receptor (beta chain) was sequenced within a study of cytomegalovirus exposure and HLA in healthy donors. Findings and caveats of the study: Overall, 164 TCR beta chains were annotated as cytomegalovirus-associated.

The method was immunoSEQ multiplex PCR; TCRdb's version includes in-frame clones alone and lacks a portion of them. The sample records about 120,000 clones, 85% being singletons. About this clone: Its antigen is as yet unknown.

The sequence was collected from a woman in her twenties or thirties in good health and CMV-seronegative. The sequencing sample was made of PBMCs.

The CDR3 region has the DNA TGTGCCAGCAGTGAAGGACCCCCAAAGACTTATGGCTACACCTTC. Protein sequence: CASSEGPPKTYGYTF. J is TRBJ1-2 and V is TRBV6-1; D is uncertain. This CDR3 has 15 amino acids. Germline V lookup: CDR1 MNHNS, CDR2 SASEGT. V gave up 1 base and J gave up 5 bases, with 14 bases separating them.